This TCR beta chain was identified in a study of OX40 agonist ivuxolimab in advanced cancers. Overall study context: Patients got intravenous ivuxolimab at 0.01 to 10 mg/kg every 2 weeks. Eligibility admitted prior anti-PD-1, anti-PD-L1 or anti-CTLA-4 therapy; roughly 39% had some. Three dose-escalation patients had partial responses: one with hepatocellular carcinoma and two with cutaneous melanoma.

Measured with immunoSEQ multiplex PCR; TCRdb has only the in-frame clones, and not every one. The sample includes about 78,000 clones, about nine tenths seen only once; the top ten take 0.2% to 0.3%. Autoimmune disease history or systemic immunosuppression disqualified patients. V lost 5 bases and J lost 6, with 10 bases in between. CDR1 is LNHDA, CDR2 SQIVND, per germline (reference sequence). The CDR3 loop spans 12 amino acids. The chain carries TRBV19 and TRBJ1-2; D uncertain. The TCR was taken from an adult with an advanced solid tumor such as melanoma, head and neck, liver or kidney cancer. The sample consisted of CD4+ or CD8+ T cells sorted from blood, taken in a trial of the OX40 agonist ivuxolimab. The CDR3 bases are TGTGCCAGTAGTGCAGTAGGGCATGGCTACACCTTC. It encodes CASSAVGHGYTF.